These T cell receptor beta chains were read from a single sample in a study of CD8+ T cells in alopecia areata. Some clones are missing from TCRdb's copy, which holds only in-frame ones; the method was immunoSEQ multiplex PCR. The sample yields roughly 35,000 clones, around 59% seen once. Sequencing was performed on NKG2D-high CD8+ T cells sorted from blood. These receptor sequences come from a human donor with alopecia areata. The CDR3 runs from the conserved cysteine through the conserved F or W. D genes are given only for firm matches. Clone size is stated in some rows and not others, as once, few, many or a class when expanded.

clone size | J gene | D gene | V gene | CDR3 protein | CDR3 DNA
once | TRBJ2-7 | NA | TRBV7-9 | CASSPELTYEQYF | TGTGCCAGCAGCCCCGAACTGACCTACGAGCAGTACTTC
NA | TRBJ1-2 | TRBD1 | TRBV13 | CASSLWETGYGYTF | TGTGCCAGCAGCTTATGGGAGACAGGGTATGGCTACACCTTC
few | TRBJ2-6 | NA | TRBV29-1 | CSVVGWAGANVLTF | TGCAGCGTTGTTGGATGGGCTGGGGCCAACGTCCTGACTTTC
NA | TRBJ2-5 | TRBD1 | TRBV9 | CASSARDRDFGETQYF | TGTGCCAGCAGCGCCCGGGACAGGGATTTCGGAGAGACCCAGTACTTC
NA | TRBJ1-1 | NA | TRBV30 | CAWSEPRGSRTEAFF | TGTGCCTGGAGTGAGCCGAGGGGTAGTAGGACTGAAGCTTTCTTT
few | TRBJ2-2 | TRBD2 | TRBV23-1 | CASSPFGEIAGGPWRDTGELFF | TGCGCCAGCAGTCCCTTCGGGGAAATAGCGGGAGGGCCATGGCGGGACACCGGGGAGCTGTTTTTT
NA | TRBJ2-6 | NA | TRBV27 | CASSLSTLTGANVLTF | TGTGCCAGCAGTTTATCGACCCTTACTGGGGCCAACGTCCTGACTTTC
few | TRBJ2-3 | NA | TRBV4-3 | CASSQDRDTGWNTQYF | TGCGCCAGCAGCCAAGACCGGGACACCGGGTGGAATACGCAGTATTTT
NA | TRBJ2-7 | TRBD1 | TRBV11-1 | CASSFGTGGDREYF | TGTGCCAGCAGCTTCGGGACAGGGGGCGATCGGGAGTACTTC
NA | TRBJ1-1 | NA | TRBV6-1 | CASKWVTEAFF | TGTGCCAGCAAATGGGTCACTGAAGCTTTCTTT
NA | TRBJ2-7 | NA | TRBV11-2 | CASSLDEGRYEQYF | TGTGCCAGCAGCTTAGATGAGGGGAGGTACGAGCAGTACTTC
few | TRBJ2-5 | TRBD2 | TRBV5-6 | CASSFYASGAPGTQYF | TGTGCCAGCAGCTTCTACGCTAGCGGGGCCCCCGGGACCCAGTACTTC
few | TRBJ2-1 | TRBD2 | TRBV4-1 | CASSQEGLAVGDEQFF | TGCGCCAGCAGCCAAGAGGGACTAGCGGTGGGGGATGAGCAGTTCTTC
few | TRBJ2-2 | TRBD1 | TRBV13 | CASSSTGTGYTGELFF | TGTGCCAGCAGCTCGACCGGGACAGGGTACACCGGGGAGCTGTTTTTT
few | TRBJ2-7 | NA | TRBV4-1 | CASSQGQGGVYEQYF | TGCGCCAGCAGCCAAGGCCAGGGGGGAGTCTACGAGCAGTACTTC
NA | TRBJ2-1 | NA | TRBV9 | CASGPGNNEQFF | TGTGCCAGCGGGCCGGGGAACAATGAGCAGTTCTTC
NA | TRBJ2-2 | NA | TRBV7-2 | CASRRLVKPGELFF | TGTGCCAGCAGGCGACTTGTGAAACCCGGGGAGCTGTTTTTT
NA | TRBJ2-3 | NA | TRBV19 | CASSIRSGQWAQYF | TGTGCCAGTAGTATACGCAGCGGCCAATGGGCGCAGTATTTT